This T cell receptor (beta chain) was sequenced during a study of CD8+CD57+ T cells in acquired aplastic anemia (dated by TCRdb to between 2018 and 2020). Regarding the study in general: DNA extracted from sorted CD4+ and CD8+ cells had a mean of about 3.2 ug, with a range of about 0.19 to 27.4 ug. CD8+CD57+ expansion was defined as a frequency above the mean frequency observed in healthy subjects. The study at large found these results: Between patients and healthy controls, no significant difference in CD8+ Simpson's diversity was found (P=0.060). Approximately 31 CD8+ CDR3 sequences were found in both patients and controls but appeared to be highly expressed in patients and within the immunodominant clones of the patients.

Expansion of CD8+CD57+ cells had been shown by flow cytometry in the patients chosen for sequencing. All patients had severe acquired aplastic anemia diagnosed by International Study of Aplastic Anemia and Agranulocytosis and Camitta criteria. Patients had received no therapy at the time of blood sampling. TCR repertoires of sorted CD4+ and CD8+ blood T cells from severe aplastic anemia patients and healthy subjects were deep-sequenced in the study. Patients were enrolled under clinicaltrials.gov protocols 00001620, 01623167, 00001397, 00071045, 00081523 and 00961064 in the USA. Ficoll-Paque density gradient centrifugation was used to isolate peripheral blood mononuclear cells. Before DNA extraction, CD4+ and CD8+ T cells were sorted with FACS or magnetic beads. Profiling of TCR beta VDJ combinations and CDR3 sequences used genomic DNA as the template. TCR repertoire sequencing was run on an Illumina HiSeq 2000. As for the original processing: TRBV/TRBJ rearrangement plots, CDR3 size and DJ length profiles, and Simpson's diversity index were used to evaluate the repertoires. The immunodominant clone was defined as the most abundant DNA sequence in deep sequencing data. CDR3 amino acid sequences were screened for sharing across subjects and were compared with published repertoires and the VDJdb database. Using fastp at Q25 and MiXCR, TCRdb reprocessed the public reads and kept productive beta chains. When rows share a CDR3 protein, they turn into one entry using the most common DNA and genes. TCRdb assigned the V and J calls; the authors' analysis was not used. In this sample the table shows 150,000 or so distinct CDR3 sequences, 45% to 55% of which occur a single time. The leading ten clones occupy under 1.2% of the sample.

The CDR3 has 12 amino acids, counting the end cysteine and phenylalanine. Only the CDR3 part of the read is kept: 36 bases, read in frame from the first base. Via the germline V gene, CDR1 is KGHDR and CDR2 SFDVKD. V drops 3 bases and J drops 6 bases, leaving 7 bases in between. As for this clonotype: Its antigen is unknown. Per-base qualities were not stored, and no clone one base away is much larger.

This chain joins TRBV24-1 to TRBJ1-2, with no reliable assignment of the D segment. The source of this sequence is a human donor with aplastic anemia. Input material: sorted CD4+, CD8+, or CD8+CD57+ T cells (not recorded which) from PBMCs. The CDR3 corresponds to CATSDRVDGYTF. The DNA sequence is TGTGCCACCAGTGATAGGGTTGATGGCTACACCTTC.